This T cell receptor (beta chain) was identified in a study of beta chain features in type 1 diabetes (dated by TCRdb to the late 2010s). For the study in its entirety: Mean age, gender distribution, total cell number and subset yield were not different between patients and healthy donors. The study compared the TCRB repertoires of sorted circulating CD4+ T cell subsets in recently diagnosed type 1 diabetes patients with those in matched healthy donors. Regulatory and stem cell-like memory subsets were isolated from only 8 patients and roughly eight healthy donors, whereas naive and central memory subsets came from all 28 donors. A total of roughly 100 million sorted cells were examined across all samples, and the number of cells per subset was strongly correlated with RNA yield.

This clone has more than one count but fewer than ten. No antigen is known for it. There are no base qualities to consult, and no much larger clone falls within one base. The paper as a whole reports these results and caveats: PCR may preferentially amplify shorter templates, but because patient and control samples were amplified and corrected together, any resulting skew would affect both groups equally. Sequencing cDNA rather than genomic DNA could over-represent highly expressing activated cells, although activation and CD3 levels did not differ between groups. Naive, central memory and regulatory TCRB repertoires appeared to be more alike among patients than among healthy donors. A moderate but significant shortening of TCRB CDR3 length was observed in type 1 diabetes patients in all four CD4+ subsets. Fewer insertions and more nucleotide deletions at VDJ recombination sites were observed in patients with type 1 diabetes, implying thymic rearrangement abnormalities. Because small numbers of individuals were included in the HLA sub-analyses, any influence of HLA type on TCRB rearrangement was left unresolved.

A single peripheral blood draw of around 100 mL on average was collected from each donor into heparinised tubes. Naive, central memory, regulatory and stem cell-like memory CD4+ T cells were sorted on a BD FACSAria II using a panel including CD45RO, CCR7, CD25, CD127, CD95 and CD27. Every sorted population had a purity above 98%. PBMCs were isolated right away by Lymphoprep density gradient centrifugation and were stained directly, without culture. Samples were stained and sorted in pairs, with one healthy donor and one patient per experiment, so that batch effects were minimized. The entire amount of isolated RNA was reverse transcribed using the High Capacity cDNA Reverse Transcription Kit, so the sequenced TCRB transcripts were expressed ones. Deep immunoSEQ sequencing was applied to naive, central memory and regulatory T cell samples, giving an average of roughly 3.5 million total reads per sample. Sorted cells were lysed in RLT buffer and RNA was extracted with DNase-treated RNeasy Micro or Mini kits, depending on cell number. Each cell subset was processed separately to prevent cross-contamination, with patient and healthy donor samples processed together. TCRB sequences were amplified from cDNA with the immunoSEQ multiplex PCR, producing 87-bp fragments spanning the CDR3 region. Sequencing of the amplicons was performed on the Illumina HiSeq platform. The original methods were these. PCR bias was computationally corrected using synthetic template baselines, reads within Hamming distance 2 were collapsed, and singletons that could not be merged were discarded. Reads were aligned against IMGT to assign V, D and J genes, CDR3 length and insertions or deletions at six rearrangement sites. Within each subset, clonotype counts were normalized to sorted cell number, after which true diversity and Gini coefficients were computed with the tcR R package. The overlap coefficient, calculated on TCRB nucleotide sequences, was used to quantify repertoire sharing. Imported from immuneACCESS, the table was reduced by TCRdb to in-frame sequences with V and J called. These copies leave out some clones; in studies compared against another copy, an unresolved V gene accounts for under half, and the cause of the remainder is not known. That table is the source of V, J and clone size, and D and trimming were worked out from the DNA. For this sample the table gives under 150,000 clones, of which under 60% were detected only once. The ten biggest clones cover around 0.45% of the sample.

The clonotype originates from a man aged 18 to 35 in good health. The sequencing input was Tregs from blood. The cell subset or site label, read with the paper, signifies: regulatory CD4+ T cells.

The CDR3 reads CASSPERSGGYNEQFF. The sequence in DNA is TGTGCCAGCAGTCCCGAGAGGAGCGGGGGGTACAATGAGCAGTTCTTC. The sequence links TRBV28 to TRBJ2-1; 9 bases in the junction line up with TRBD2. V trim: 5 bases; J trim: 4 bases; unmatched bases: 9. CDR1 MDHEN and CDR2 SYDVKM were looked up in the germline V gene. Including cysteine and phenylalanine, the CDR3 has 16 amino acids. Left in the record is the CDR3 DNA by itself, 48 bases read in frame from the first base. When the CDR3 is completed using the reference TRBV28 and TRBJ2-1 genes on either side, the full variable domain is DVKVTQSSRYLVKRTGEKVFLECVQDMDHENMFWYRQDPGLGLRLIYFSYDVKMKEKGDIPEGYSVSREKKERFSLILESASTNQTSMYLCASSPERSGGYNEQFFGPGTRLTVL.